This is a list of T cell receptor beta chains from one sample in a study of beta chain features in type 1 diabetes. Data came from immunoSEQ multiplex PCR; TCRdb stores just in-frame clones and leaves some out. The table has roughly 140,000 clones, roughly 10% seen once. Sequenced: central memory CD4+ T cells from blood. The receptors come from a man between 18 and 35 years old in good health. Both conserved end residues are part of each CDR3. D genes are given only for firm matches. Some rows mark clone size as missing; the rest say once, few, many or name a class of expanded clone.

clone size	J gene	D gene	V gene	CDR3 DNA	CDR3 protein
few	TRBJ2-1	NA	TRBV6-5	TGTGCCAGCAGTTCCGGGGATTCCTACAATGAGCAGTTCTTC	CASSSGDSYNEQFF
few	TRBJ1-1	NA	TRBV18	TGTGCCAGCTCACCACGTGGCCCGAACACTGAAGCTTTCTTT	CASSPRGPNTEAFF
NA	TRBJ1-2	NA	TRBV6-5	TGTGCCAGCAGTTACTCGAGGACAGTGTCTAAGTATGGCTACACCTTC	CASSYSRTVSKYGYTF
few	TRBJ2-3	NA	TRBV9	TGTGCCAGCAGCGTAGCTGGCGGGTGGGGGACAGATACGCAGTATTTT	CASSVAGGWGTDTQYF
NA	TRBJ2-2	NA	TRBV28	TGTGCCAGCAGTCGCAAGGGGACCGGGGAGCTGTTTTTT	CASSRKGTGELFF
NA	TRBJ1-2	TRBD1	TRBV7-9	TGTGCCAGCAGCATTCGGACAGGGGCGAACTATGGCTACACCTTC	CASSIRTGANYGYTF
NA	TRBJ1-4	NA	TRBV7-9	TGTGCCAGCAGCTTAGCAGTCTGGGAAAAACTGTTTTTT	CASSLAVWEKLFF
few	TRBJ2-7	TRBD2	TRBV13	TGTGCCAGCAGCTCCCGACGGGGCGGGAGGGCCCGGGAGCAGTACTTC	CASSSRRGGRAREQYF
NA	TRBJ1-2	NA	TRBV7-6	TGTGCCAGCAGCTTAGAGGTGGGCGCCCTCGATGGCTACACCTTC	CASSLEVGALDGYTF
few	TRBJ2-1	NA	TRBV28	TGTGCCAGCAGTTTATCTAATGAGCAGTTCTTC	CASSLSNEQFF
NA	TRBJ2-5	NA	TRBV28	TGTGCCAGCAGTCCCCCCCCCGGGGGCGGAGAGACCCAGTACTTC	CASSPPPGGGETQYF
many	TRBJ1-5	NA	TRBV28	TGTGCCAGCACCCTATCCGCCGCGGGCTTCAATCAGCCCCAGCATTTT	CASTLSAAGFNQPQHF
NA	TRBJ2-7	NA	TRBV10-3	TGTGCCATCAGTCCAAACACTGGGGAGCAGTACTTC	CAISPNTGEQYF
NA	TRBJ2-1	NA	TRBV11-2	TGTGCCAGCAGCTTAGTGGGAGGAAAAACCTACAATGAGCAGTTCTTC	CASSLVGGKTYNEQFF
NA	TRBJ2-3	NA	TRBV9	TGTGCCAGCAGCGTAGCCCTGGCCACAGATACGCAGTATTTT	CASSVALATDTQYF
NA	TRBJ1-2	TRBD1	TRBV30	TGTGCCTGGAGGGGACAGGGGACGAACTATGGCTACACCTTC	CAWRGQGTNYGYTF
few	TRBJ1-1	NA	TRBV10-3	TGTGCCATCAGTGTGGCAGGTACGAACACTGAAGCTTTCTTT	CAISVAGTNTEAFF
many	TRBJ1-6	TRBD1	TRBV9	TGTGCCAGCAGCGTAGGGGGACAGATTACCTATAATTCACCCCTCCACTTT	CASSVGGQITYNSPLHF
few	TRBJ1-5	TRBD1	TRBV7-3	TGTGCCAGCAGTTCCACAGGGGGCTTGGGTCAGCCCCAGCATTTT	CASSSTGGLGQPQHF
NA	TRBJ2-1	NA	TRBV7-3	TGTGCCAGCAGCTTGGGGTCCCAAGTCGGTGAGCAGTTCTTC	CASSLGSQVGEQFF
NA	TRBJ1-1	NA	TRBV28	TGTGCCAGCAGTTTAATGCTGAACACTGAAGCTTTCTTT	CASSLMLNTEAFF
NA	TRBJ1-2	NA	TRBV4-2	TGTGCCAGCAGCCTTGGGGAGGGGCAGGGCTATGGCTACACCTTC	CASSLGEGQGYGYTF